This TCR beta chain was found in a study of blood T cell repertoires in COVID-19 (TCRdb year 2020). About the investigation overall: The collaborator samples originated in the United States, Italy and Spain and spanned the acute and convalescent phases of COVID-19. The material from the prospective study consisted of cDNA or gDNA derived from T cells, B-cell-depleted T cells, or PBMCs. Deeply sampled blood TCRbeta repertoires from subjects exposed to, actively infected with, or recovered from COVID-19 were included in the dataset. The repertoires were released in a freely available public database meant as a resource for research on the immune response to SARS-CoV-2. The samples were drawn from two sources: the first 160 participants of the ongoing ImmuneRACE study, and fewer than 1,500 subjects contributed by 6 global collaborators. Nearly every sample came with metadata listing a de-identified subject ID, COVID-19 status, age in years and sex. Where available, HLA class I and class II types were taken from metadata supplied by the sample provider and were not determined by assay-based typing. General study outcomes and caveats: The quantity of clinical and demographic metadata differed by source and by participant and was supplied without curation.

The CDR3 covers 13 residues, taking in both the cysteine and the phenylalanine. The kept DNA is CDR3 alone, 39 bases in frame from the first base. Deletion took 8 bases off V and 5 bases off J, with a span of 16 bases between the germline ends. The germline V gene specifies SGHAT as CDR1 and FQNNGV as CDR2. Each collaborating institution followed its own protocols to collect whole blood in K2EDTA tubes. For TCRbeta analysis, collaborators shipped samples in one of three forms: frozen whole blood, isolated PBMCs, or DNA extracted from either of those sample types. With respect to this clone: Its antigen is currently not known. No much larger clone exists at a distance of one base, and base qualities are not known.

TCRbeta CDR3 regions were amplified from genomic DNA using the immunoSEQ Assay, a bias-controlled multiplex PCR. In the authors' own workflow: The number of nucleated cells in each sample was estimated by amplification of reference gene primers within the assay. To quantify the absolute abundance of each unique TCRbeta CDR3 rearrangement, sequence reads were collapsed and filtered. For each sample, productive Simpson clonality was calculated by taking the square root of Simpson's diversity index across productive rearrangements. TCRdb obtained this table from immuneACCESS and retained in-frame rearrangements with V and J assigned. These tables miss some clones; where compared with another copy, unresolved V genes account for less than half of the shortfall, and the remainder is unexplained. V and J calls and clone size are as listed in that table; D and trimming were resolved from the DNA. The table for this sample lists some 200,000 clones; 84% of them were counted only once. The top ten hold less than 3% of the sample.

The V gene is TRBV11-2 and the J gene is TRBJ2-7, with an unclear D gene assignment. Sequenced sample: peripheral blood. The sequence was obtained from a human donor with acute or convalescent COVID-19. The donor label of this sample is uncertain. The nucleotide sequence is given as TGTGCCAGCCGTTTAAATAGCATCGACGAGCAGTACTTC. This is translated as CASRLNSIDEQYF. Outside the CDR3, residues come from the reference TRBV11-2 and TRBJ2-7 proteins, so the full variable domain is: EAGVAQSPRYKIIEKRQSVAFWCNPISGHATLYWYQQILGQGPKLLIQFQNNGVVDDSQLPKDRFSAERLKGVDSTLKIQPAKLEDSAVYLCASRLNSIDEQYFGPGTRLTVT.